The text below deals with one T cell receptor (beta chain). Its antigen remains unidentified. Base quality data are lacking; no much larger clone is found one base away. The receptor library was made with 5' RACE. These reads were obtained on an Illumina HiSeq 2500. A second PCR of about 6 to 11 cycles was performed with a sample-barcoded 5' primer and a J-beta primer mix. A template-switch 5' adaptor carrying 12 random nucleotides introduced a unique molecular identifier onto each TCR beta cDNA molecule. Each sample yielded at least 2.5 million CDR3-containing paired-end reads. All of the RNA was converted into first-strand cDNA using the Mint cDNA synthesis kit, with a TRBC-specific oligonucleotide serving as the primer. Following uracil-DNA glycosylase treatment, a first 18-cycle PCR with universal primers M1SS and BC2_uni_R was performed on all cDNA. The published analysis was carried out like this. Each sample was normalized by randomly selecting 1 million high-quality reads, each carrying a distinct molecular identifier. Instead of being binned into consensus sequences, reads with shared molecular identifiers were discarded. CDR3 identification, clonotype clustering and error correction used MiTCR with a Q25 quality threshold and the strictest error-elimination algorithm. A nonparametric unseen species model with Euler transformation was used to estimate lower-bound total TCR beta diversity. TCRdb cleaned the public reads at Q25 with fastp, built clones with MiXCR and kept in-frame beta chains. Records with the same CDR3 protein are collapsed into one entry carrying the most frequent genes and DNA. It is TCRdb's table, rather than the study itself, that gives the V and J calls and clone size. Within this sample are roughly 1.5 million distinct CDR3 sequences, with approximately 43% of them counted one time only. Together, the top ten hold about 4% of the sample.

V loses 6 bases, J loses 7 bases, and the germline ends lie 16 bases apart. The CDR3 runs 12 amino acids, cysteine and phenylalanine included. Left in the record is the CDR3 DNA by itself, 36 bases read in frame from the first base. CDR1 is given as SQVTM and CDR2 as ANQGSEA, both from the germline V gene. Donors were under 40 systemically healthy Caucasian individuals from Russia aged roughly 6 to 95 years. Each donor gave 9.5 to 10 milliliters of peripheral blood, drawn into EDTA-treated Vacutainer tubes. PBMCs were isolated by Ficoll-Paque density-gradient centrifugation, with at least 7 million obtained per sample. Trizol reagent was used to extract total RNA from PBMCs, with at least 6 micrograms per sample. The percentages of naive CD45RAhigh/CD27high T cells were determined by flow cytometry on a PBMC aliquot from every donor. This sample is drawn from a study of blood T cells in healthy people across ages (dated by TCRdb to 2015 to 2017). Context from the whole study: Template switching captured roughly one uniquely barcoded TCR beta cDNA molecule per two T cells in model experiments. To track age-related changes in TCR beta repertoire diversity, the study relied on deep sequencing normalized with unique cDNA molecular identifiers. The donors were divided into four age groups: young (average around 15 years), middle-aged (about 40), aged (about 62) and long-lived (around 87). To avoid experimental bias, donors of different ages were distributed randomly across sequencing lanes. Two additional independent replicas of 1 million unique cDNA reads from the same blood draw were analyzed for two donors (one aged 18 to 30 and one aged 80 or older). Study-wide conclusions, independent of this receptor: Observed TCR beta diversity per million T cells fell roughly linearly with age, and a significant reduction was already apparent by age roughly 40. A strong correlation was found between observed TCR beta diversity and the percentage of naive T cells measured by flow cytometry. Estimates of total diversity based on one million sequenced T cells were considered lower bounds and underestimates. Compared with the aged group, more naive CD4+ T cells, fewer expanded clones and increased TCR diversity were shown by the long-lived group, suggesting age selection. Donor CMV infection status was unknown, potentially confounding age-related changes in expanded clonotypes. Because profiling used bulk unsorted PBMCs, naive and antigen-experienced compartments could not be compared conclusively.

Sequencing was performed on blood. This chain joins TRBV29-1 to TRBJ2-7; TRBD1 is a possible D gene, resting on 5 matching bases. The sequence was collected from a young woman in good health. The nucleotide sequence reads as follows: TGCAGCGTCCGACAGAGGTCTGAAGAGCAGTACTTC. Translated, this is CSVRQRSEEQYF.